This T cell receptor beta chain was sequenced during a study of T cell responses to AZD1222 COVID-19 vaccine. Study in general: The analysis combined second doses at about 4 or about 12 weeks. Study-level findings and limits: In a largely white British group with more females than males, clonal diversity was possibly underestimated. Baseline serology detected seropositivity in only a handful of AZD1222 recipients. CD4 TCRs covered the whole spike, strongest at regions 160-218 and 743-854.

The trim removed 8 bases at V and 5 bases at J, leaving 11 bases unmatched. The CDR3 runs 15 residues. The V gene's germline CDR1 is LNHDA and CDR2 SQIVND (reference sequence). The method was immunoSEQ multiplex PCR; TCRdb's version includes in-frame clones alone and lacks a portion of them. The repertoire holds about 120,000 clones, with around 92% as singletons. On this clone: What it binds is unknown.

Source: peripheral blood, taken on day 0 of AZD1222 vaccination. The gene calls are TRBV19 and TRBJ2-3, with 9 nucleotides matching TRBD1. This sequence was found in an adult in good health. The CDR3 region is CASARQGEGEDTQYF. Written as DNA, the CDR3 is TGTGCCAGTGCCCGACAGGGGGAAGGTGAAGATACGCAGTATTTT.